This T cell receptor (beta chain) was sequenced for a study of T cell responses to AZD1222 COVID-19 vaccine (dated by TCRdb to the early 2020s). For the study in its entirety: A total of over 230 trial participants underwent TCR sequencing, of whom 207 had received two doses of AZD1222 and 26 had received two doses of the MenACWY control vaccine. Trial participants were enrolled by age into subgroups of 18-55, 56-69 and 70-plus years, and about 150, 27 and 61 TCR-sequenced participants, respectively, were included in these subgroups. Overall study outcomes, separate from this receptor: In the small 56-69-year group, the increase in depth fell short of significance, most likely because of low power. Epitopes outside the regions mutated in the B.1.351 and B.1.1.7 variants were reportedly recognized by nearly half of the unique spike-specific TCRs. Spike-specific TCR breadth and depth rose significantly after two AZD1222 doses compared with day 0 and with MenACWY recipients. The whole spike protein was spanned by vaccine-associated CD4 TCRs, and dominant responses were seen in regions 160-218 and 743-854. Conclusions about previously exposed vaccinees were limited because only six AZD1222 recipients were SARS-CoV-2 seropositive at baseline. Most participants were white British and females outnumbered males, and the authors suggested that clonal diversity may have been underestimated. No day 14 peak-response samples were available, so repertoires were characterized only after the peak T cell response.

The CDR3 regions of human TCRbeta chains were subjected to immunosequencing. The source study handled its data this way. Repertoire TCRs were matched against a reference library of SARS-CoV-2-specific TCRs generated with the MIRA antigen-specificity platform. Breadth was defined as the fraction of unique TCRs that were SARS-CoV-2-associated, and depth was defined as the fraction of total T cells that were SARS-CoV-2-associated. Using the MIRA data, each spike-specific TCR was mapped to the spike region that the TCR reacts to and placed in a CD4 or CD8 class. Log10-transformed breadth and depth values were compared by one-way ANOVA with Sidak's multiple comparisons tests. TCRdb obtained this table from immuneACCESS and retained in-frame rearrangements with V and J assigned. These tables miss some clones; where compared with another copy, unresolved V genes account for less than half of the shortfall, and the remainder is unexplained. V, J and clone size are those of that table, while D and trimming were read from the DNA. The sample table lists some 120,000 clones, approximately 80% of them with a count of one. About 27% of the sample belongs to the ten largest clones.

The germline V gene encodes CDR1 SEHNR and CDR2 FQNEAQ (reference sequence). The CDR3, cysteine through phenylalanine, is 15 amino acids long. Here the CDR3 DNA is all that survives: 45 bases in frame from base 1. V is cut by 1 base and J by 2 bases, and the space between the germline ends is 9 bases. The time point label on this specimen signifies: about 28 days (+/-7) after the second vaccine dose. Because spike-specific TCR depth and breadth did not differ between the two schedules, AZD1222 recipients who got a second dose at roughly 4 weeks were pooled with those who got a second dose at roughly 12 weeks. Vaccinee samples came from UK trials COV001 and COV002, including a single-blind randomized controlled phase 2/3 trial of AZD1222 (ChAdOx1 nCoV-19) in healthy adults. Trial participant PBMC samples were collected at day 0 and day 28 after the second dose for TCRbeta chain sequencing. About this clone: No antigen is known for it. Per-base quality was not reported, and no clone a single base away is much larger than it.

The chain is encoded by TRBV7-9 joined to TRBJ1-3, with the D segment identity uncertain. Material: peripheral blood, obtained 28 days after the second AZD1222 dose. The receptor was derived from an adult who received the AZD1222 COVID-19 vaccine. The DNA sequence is TGTGCCAGCAGCTTAGGTTTCGTCCCTGGAAACACCATATATTTT. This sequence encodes CASSLGFVPGNTIYF.